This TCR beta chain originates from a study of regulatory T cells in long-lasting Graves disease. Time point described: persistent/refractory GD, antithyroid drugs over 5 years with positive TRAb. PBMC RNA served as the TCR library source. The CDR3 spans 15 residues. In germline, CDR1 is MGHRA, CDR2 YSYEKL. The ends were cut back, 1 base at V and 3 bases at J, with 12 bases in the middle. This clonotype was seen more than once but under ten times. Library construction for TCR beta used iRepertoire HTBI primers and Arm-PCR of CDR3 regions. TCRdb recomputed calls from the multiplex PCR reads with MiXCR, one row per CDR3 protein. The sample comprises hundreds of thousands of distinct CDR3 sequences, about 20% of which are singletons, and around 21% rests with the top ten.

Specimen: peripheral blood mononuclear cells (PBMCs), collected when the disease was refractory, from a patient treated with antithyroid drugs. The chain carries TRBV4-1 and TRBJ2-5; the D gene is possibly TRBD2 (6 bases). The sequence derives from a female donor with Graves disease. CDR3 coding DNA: TGCGCCAGCAGCCAAGTGTGGGGCGGGGAAGAGACCCAGTACTTC. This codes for CASSQVWGGEETQYF.